These T cell receptor beta chains were read from a single sample in a study of blood T cell repertoires in COVID-19. This table comes from immunoSEQ multiplex PCR, and its TCRdb copy is limited to in-frame clones, with some not included. Of 150,000 to 200,000 clones listed, around nine tenths are singletons. Sequencing input: peripheral blood. Receptors were obtained from a man aged 35 to 55 with active or convalescent COVID-19. CDR3s include the opening cysteine and the closing phenylalanine or tryptophan. Each record gives: CDR3 length, clone size, D gene, V gene, J gene, CDR3 protein, CDR3 DNA. The D gene is left open where the match is weak. Not all rows give a size; the values are once, few, many and, for expanded clones, a class.

14	-	-	TRBV11-3	TRBJ1-2	CASSLDTANYGYTF	TGTGCCAGCAGCTTAGATACAGCTAACTATGGCTACACCTTC
14	-	-	TRBV7-2	TRBJ1-5	CASGAGTNLQPQHF	TGTGCCAGCGGGGCAGGGACAAACTTACAGCCCCAGCATTTT
14	once	-	TRBV7-8	TRBJ2-5	CASSLSRTQETQYF	TGTGCCAGCAGCTTATCCCGGACACAAGAGACCCAGTACTTC
17	-	TRBD1	TRBV6-6	TRBJ2-6	CASTRTRDRAGANVLTF	TGTGCCAGCACTCGAACCCGGGACAGGGCCGGGGCCAACGTCCTGACTTTC
15	-	-	TRBV28	TRBJ1-1	CASSPADRANTEAFF	TGTGCCAGCAGTCCGGCGGACAGAGCTAACACTGAAGCTTTCTTT
16	-	-	TRBV15	TRBJ1-5	CATSRDVTGTGGPQHF	TGTGCCACCAGCAGGGACGTTACAGGAACAGGTGGTCCCCAGCATTTT
14	few	-	TRBV27	TRBJ1-5	CASSFRLNNQPQHF	TGTGCCAGCAGTTTTCGGTTGAACAATCAGCCCCAGCATTTT
15	-	TRBD2	TRBV20-1	TRBJ2-5	CSASRGTSDQETQYF	TGCAGTGCTAGTCGGGGGACTAGCGACCAAGAGACCCAGTACTTC
15	-	TRBD2	TRBV28	TRBJ2-3	CASSSPGLAIDTQYF	TGTGCCAGCAGCTCGCCGGGACTAGCGATAGATACGCAGTATTTT
15	-	TRBD1	TRBV5-1	TRBJ1-5	CASSSEPGQDQPQHF	TGCGCCAGCAGCTCCGAACCGGGACAGGATCAGCCCCAGCATTTT
16	-	TRBD2	TRBV2	TRBJ2-2	CASGLAGGPLAGELFF	TGTGCCAGCGGCCTAGCGGGAGGGCCTCTGGCCGGGGAGCTGTTTTTT
14	-	-	TRBV12-5	TRBJ2-7	CASGLGQYVSEQYF	TGTGCTAGTGGTTTAGGACAGTACGTTAGCGAGCAGTACTTC
11	-	-	TRBV29-1	TRBJ2-2	CSARCTGELFF	TGCAGCGCCCGGTGCACCGGGGAGCTGTTTTTT
16	-	TRBD2	TRBV5-6	TRBJ2-5	CASSFGLADFQETQYF	TGTGCCAGCAGCTTCGGGCTAGCGGACTTCCAAGAGACCCAGTACTTC
19	once	TRBD2	TRBV7-2	TRBJ2-7	CASSWVGLAGRNYLGEQYF	TGTGCCAGCAGCTGGGTGGGACTAGCGGGGAGGAATTACTTGGGGGAGCAGTACTTC
15	-	TRBD2	TRBV7-2	TRBJ2-5	CASSSLGGGGETQYF	TGTGCCAGCAGCTCCCTGGGCGGGGGAGGAGAGACCCAGTACTTC
16	-	-	TRBV6-6	TRBJ2-3	CASSINQNRGTDTQYF	TGTGCCAGCAGTATTAATCAAAACAGAGGCACAGATACGCAGTATTTT
15	-	TRBD2	TRBV18	TRBJ2-5	CASSPLAGDQETQYF	TGTGCCAGCTCTCCCTTGGCGGGGGACCAAGAGACCCAGTACTTC
16	-	-	TRBV7-9	TRBJ1-2	CASSLFRDQMTYGYTF	TGTGCCAGCAGCTTATTCCGGGATCAAATGACTTATGGCTACACCTTC
16	-	TRBD1	TRBV7-9	TRBJ2-7	CASSLAQGTGVGEQYF	TGTGCCAGCAGCTTAGCGCAGGGGACAGGGGTGGGCGAGCAGTACTTC
15	-	TRBD1	TRBV6-5	TRBJ1-6	CASNNRGQGNSPLHF	TGTGCCAGCAACAACAGGGGGCAAGGGAATTCACCCCTCCACTTT
13	-	TRBD2	TRBV6-5	TRBJ2-1	CASRVTSGDEQFF	TGTGCCAGCAGGGTGACTAGCGGGGATGAGCAGTTCTTC
14	-	-	TRBV2	TRBJ1-5	CASKVDRLNQPQHF	TGTGCCAGCAAGGTAGACAGACTCAATCAGCCCCAGCATTTT
11	-	-	TRBV30	TRBJ2-1	CAWSVLLEQFF	TGTGCCTGGAGTGTACTCCTAGAGCAGTTCTTC
12	-	-	TRBV29-1	TRBJ2-2	CSVELQTGELFF	TGCAGCGTTGAACTCCAGACCGGGGAGCTGTTTTTT
14	-	TRBD1	TRBV5-4	TRBJ1-1	CASSFEGAVFDAFF	TGTGCCAGCAGCTTCGAGGGGGCGGTATTTGACGCTTTCTTT
13	-	-	TRBV5-1	TRBJ2-3	CASSLVHGDTQYF	TGCGCCAGCAGCTTGGTGCACGGAGATACGCAGTATTTT
13	once	-	TRBV18	TRBJ1-1	CASSPSQNTEAFF	TGTGCCAGCTCACCCAGTCAGAACACTGAAGCTTTCTTT
16	few	TRBD2	TRBV24-1	TRBJ2-1	CATSDLSGTSYNEQFF	TGTGCCACCAGTGATCTCTCCGGGACTAGCTACAATGAGCAGTTCTTC
14	-	TRBD1	TRBV3-1/TRBV3-2	TRBJ1-1	CASSQAGQTYGAFF	TGTGCCAGCAGCCAAGCGGGACAGACGTACGGAGCTTTCTTT
15	few	-	TRBV5-1	TRBJ1-1	CASSTAVTGYTEAFF	TGCGCCAGCAGCACGGCGGTAACAGGGTACACTGAAGCTTTCTTT
17	-	TRBD1	TRBV12-5	TRBJ1-2	CASGLATSGQANYGYTF	TGTGCTAGTGGTTTGGCAACCTCGGGACAGGCCAACTATGGCTACACCTTC
14	-	-	TRBV19	TRBJ1-6	CASSPDRINSPLHF	TGTGCCAGTAGCCCCGACAGAATTAATTCACCCCTCCACTTT
15	-	-	TRBV6-5	TRBJ2-5	CASSYSQREVVTQYF	TGTGCCAGCAGTTACTCGCAGAGGGAGGTAGTGACCCAGTACTTC
15	once	TRBD2	TRBV19	TRBJ2-3	CASRVAGAGTDTQYF	TGTGCCAGTAGGGTAGCGGGGGCAGGCACAGATACGCAGTATTTT
13	-	-	TRBV28	TRBJ2-5	CASKKGGVETQYF	TGTGCCAGCAAAAAGGGAGGAGTGGAGACCCAGTACTTC
18	-	-	TRBV14	TRBJ1-1	CASSQDFRTVQGNTEAFF	TGTGCCAGCAGCCAAGATTTTAGGACAGTACAAGGGAACACTGAAGCTTTCTTT
14	once	-	TRBV27	TRBJ1-5	CASSFSFVSQPQHF	TGTGCCAGCAGTTTTTCGTTCGTGTCTCAGCCCCAGCATTTT
14	-	-	TRBV28	TRBJ2-1	CASIPAGGYNEQFF	TGTGCCAGCATCCCCGCAGGAGGGTACAATGAGCAGTTCTTC
16	-	-	TRBV13	TRBJ2-1	CASSISQGDSYNEQFF	TGTGCCAGCAGCATTTCACAGGGTGACTCCTACAATGAGCAGTTCTTC
17	-	-	TRBV4-1	TRBJ2-3	CASSHPLGGGPTDTQYF	TGCGCCAGCAGTCATCCTTTAGGGGGTGGCCCCACAGATACGCAGTATTTT
16	once	TRBD2	TRBV5-6	TRBJ2-1	CASSLVTSESYNEQFF	TGTGCCAGCAGCTTGGTGACTAGCGAGTCCTACAATGAGCAGTTCTTC
17	-	-	TRBV21-1	TRBJ2-4	CASSKPTSGGTKNIQYF	TGTGCCAGCAGCAAACCGACTAGCGGGGGTACCAAAAACATTCAGTACTTC
11	-	-	TRBV29-1	TRBJ1-1	CSVDRDTEAFF	TGCAGCGTTGATCGGGACACTGAAGCTTTCTTT
16	-	TRBD1	TRBV6-6	TRBJ1-5	CASSYQPGTENQPQHF	TGTGCCAGCAGTTACCAGCCCGGGACAGAGAATCAGCCCCAGCATTTT
14	-	-	TRBV7-2	TRBJ1-3	CASSPGHSGNTIYF	TGTGCCAGCAGCCCGGGACATTCTGGAAACACCATATATTTT